This TCR beta chain was sequenced during a study of T-cell memory formation after mild COVID-19. General study findings and limits: Clones that shrank (day 15 to 85) were balanced CD4/CD8, whereas later expanders leaned CD4+.

The table lists this clonotype with many counts. Its antigen is still unknown. Trimming pared 3 bases from V and 10 bases from J, leaving 13 bases between. This CDR3 comprises 14 residues. TCR alpha and TCR beta cDNA libraries with sample barcodes and UMIs came from 5'RACE using constant-segment primers. TCRdb processed the 5' RACE reads anew with MiXCR; each CDR3 protein has one entry. The sample holds a few hundred thousand distinct CDR3 sequences, less than 9.5% seen once. Sequenced input: PBMCs or a T cell subset sorted from them (not recorded which). The TCR sequence derives from a man aged 18 to 30 who had mild COVID-19 (a few samples of this study predate the infection). Cell type and time point are not known. The J gene is TRBJ1-6, the V gene TRBV12-3 or TRBV12-4; no clear D gene. CDR3 protein: CASSFEGLESPLHF. CDR3 bases: TGTGCCAGCAGTTTCGAGGGTTTAGAATCACCCCTCCACTTT.